This paragraph reports one T cell receptor (beta chain). Its antigen is still unknown. The data were taken from a study of vaccination effects on CD4 cells after COVID-19. In the study overall: Participants received two doses of either the BNT162b2 or mRNA-1273 vaccine.

The CDR3 totals 17 residues. Trimming stripped 0 bases from V and 5 bases from J, with 16 bases between. The germline CDR1 and CDR2 sequences are SGHDN and FVKESK. Using viral peptide pools, the ViraFEST assay grew out antigen-specific CD4+ T cells prior to sequencing. Following 10 days of culture, CD4+ T cells were isolated. No vaccinee had earlier SARS-CoV-2 infection, and nucleocapsid antibodies were negative. With roughly 10 ug/ml peptides and around 9.9 IU/ml IL-2, 2 million or so PBMC per well were cultured. Whole-study findings and limits: Marked clonal contraction of both clone types appeared late after vaccination. The study, lacking early post-infection timepoints, had few convalescent patients.

Clones were sequenced by immunoSEQ multiplex PCR, and TCRdb holds only the in-frame ones, with some missing. The sample has around 63,000 clones, 75% seen once. Here the sequenced sample was CD4+ T cells from PBMCs cultured with HCoV-OC43 spike peptides, taken before COVID-19 vaccination. This sample's subset: HCoV-OC43 spike overlapping peptide pool stimulation. This chain joins TRBV14 and TRBJ2-2, with no clear D. This receptor was taken from a human donor who received a COVID-19 vaccine. CDR3 amino acids: CASSQDWLTRNTGELFF. Written as DNA, the CDR3 is TGTGCCAGCAGCCAAGATTGGCTGACCAGGAATACCGGGGAGCTGTTTTTT.